One and the same sample provided the 23 T cell receptor beta chains below, sequenced in a study of blood T cells in healthy people across ages. Primers used in a second PCR of about 6 to 12 cycles were a sample-barcoded 5' primer and a J-beta primer mix. TCRdb recomputed calls from the 5' RACE reads with MiXCR, one row per CDR3 protein. The table shows hundreds of thousands of distinct CDR3 sequences, with 27% occurring only once. This sample also belongs to another study, concerning T cells of mothers and their children.

The sample taken for sequencing was blood. The receptor source for this set is a boy aged 2 to 10 in good health.

This clonotype came up a few times. The V call is TRBV28, the J call TRBJ2-3, with no clear D. Germline V gives CDR1 MDHEN, CDR2 SYDVKM. The CDR3 has 14 residues. The V and J ends lost 6 bases and 1 base respectively, with 11 bases between them. In nucleotides, the CDR3 is TGTGCCAGCAGCCGCCGTACTGGCACAGATACGCAGTATTTT. Translated: CASSRRTGTDTQYF.

The rearrangement joins TRBV6-6 to TRBJ2-3; 9 nucleotides match TRBD2. V was pared by 8 bases and J by 1 base, with 7 bases of the junction left unmatched. The CDR3 is 15 residues long. Germline V gene data show CDR1 as MNHNY and CDR2 as SVGAGI (reference sequence). The CDR3 nucleotides read TGTGCCAGCGCTAATAAGCGGGGGGGCACAGATACGCAGTATTTT. Protein: CASANKRGGTDTQYF.

V gene TRBV10-3 combines with J gene TRBJ2-5, with 7 bases fitting TRBD2. Trimming at V came to 6 bases and at J to 4 bases, leaving 5 bases not matched to a gene. CDR1 is ENHRY, CDR2 SYGVKD, per germline. The CDR3 contains 13 residues. CDR3 amino acids: CAIRGTTIETQYF. DNA for the CDR3: TGTGCCATCAGGGGGACTACCATAGAGACCCAGTACTTC.

V and J are TRBV12-3 or TRBV12-4 and TRBJ2-5; a weak D match, TRBD2 (6 bases). TRBJ2-1 matches the DNA end more closely, so the J call is doubtful. This CDR3 comprises 13 residues. The CDR3 DNA reads as TGTGCCAGCAGTTTGGCGGGATGGAATGAGCAGTTCTTC. It is translated as CASSLAGWNEQFF.

This clonotype was recorded only once. The chain combines TRBV7-3 with TRBJ2-5, with D maybe TRBD2 (6 bases). Trimming took 4 bases from V and 5 from J, leaving 11 bases between them. The CDR3 is 13 residues long. Germline values: CDR1 SGHTA, CDR2 FQGTGA. The CDR3 sequence: CASSSAGIETQYF. CDR3 bases: TGTGCCAGCAGCTCGGCGGGAATCGAGACCCAGTACTTC.

V usage is TRBV19 and J usage is TRBJ1-2, with unresolved D. The V end lost 5 bases, the J end lost 3 bases, and 7 bases lay between the germline ends. There are 12 residues in the CDR3. CDR1 is LNHDA, CDR2 SQIVND, per germline (reference sequence). The CDR3 DNA reads TGTGCCAGTAGTGAGGGTTACTATGGCTACACCTTC. Protein product: CASSEGYYGYTF.

The chain uses TRBV5-6 and TRBJ1-1; D is perhaps TRBD1 (6 bases). The CDR3 spans 16 residues. Per the germline V gene, CDR1 is SGHDT and CDR2 is YYEEEE. The V and J ends lost 0 bases and 0 bases respectively, with 12 bases between them. Here the CDR3 DNA reads TGTGCCAGCAGCTTGGGGAGCAGGGGATTGAACACTGAAGCTTTCTTT. Translating gives CASSLGSRGLNTEAFF.

The rearrangement joins TRBV7-8 to TRBJ1-2; the D is unclear. In germline, CDR1 is SGHVS, CDR2 FQNEAQ. V lost 1 base and J lost 2, with 5 bases in between. The CDR3 totals 13 residues. The CDR3 is CASSLGENYGYTF. CDR3 DNA: TGTGCCAGCAGCTTAGGGGAGAACTATGGCTACACCTTC.

This clonotype has only a few counts. The chain employs TRBV5-1 and TRBJ2-3; 10 bases align to TRBD2. V trimming: 0 bases; J trimming: 2 bases; junction bases outside the gene matches: 3. The CDR3 extends over 16 amino acids. CDR1 and CDR2 (germline): SGHRS, YFSETQ. The CDR3 reads CASSLGTSGPTDTQYF. The CDR3 nucleotides are TGCGCCAGCAGCTTGGGGACTAGCGGACCCACAGATACGCAGTATTTT.

This rearrangement joins TRBV12-3 or TRBV12-4 to TRBJ2-1; D is undetermined. The CDR3 totals 14 residues. Trimming removed 3 bases at V and 2 bases at J, with 8 bases between. The CDR3 coding sequence is TGTGCCAGCAGTTTGGGTGCTACCTACAATGAGCAGTTCTTC. Translation: CASSLGATYNEQFF.

This clonotype appeared once. The chain combines TRBV15 with TRBJ2-5; tentative D call: TRBD1 (6 bases). V lost 0 bases, J lost 2 bases, and 28 bases lay in between. Germline V gene sequence: CDR1 LNHNV, CDR2 YYDKDF (reference sequence). The CDR3 loop spans 21 amino acids. The CDR3 loop is CATSRDFVEGVGQGSQETQYF. CDR3 nucleotide sequence: TGTGCCACCAGCAGAGATTTTGTAGAAGGCGTGGGGCAGGGGTCTCAAGAGACCCAGTACTTC.

V is TRBV20-1 and J is TRBJ1-1, with a tentative D call TRBD1 (5 bases). Germline V gene sequence: CDR1 DFQATT, CDR2 SNEGSKA (reference sequence). The CDR3 runs 16 residues. The V end was cut by 2 bases, the J end by 4 bases, with 20 bases between. CDR3 nucleotide sequence: TGCAGTGCTAGACCTCCCACGGGGCTCTTTGGCACTGAAGCTTTCTTT. This sequence encodes CSARPPTGLFGTEAFF.

This clonotype appeared a few times. V gene TRBV4-1 combines with J gene TRBJ1-2, with D maybe TRBD1 (6 bases). With 1 base removed from V and 2 bases from J, the gap between germline ends came to 11 bases. The CDR3 contains 15 residues. CDR1 and CDR2 from the germline V gene are MGHRA and YSYEKL. In DNA, the CDR3 is TGCGCCAGCAGCCAAGTGGCGGGGGCGAACTATGGCTACACCTTC. Translating gives CASSQVAGANYGYTF.

The chain links TRBV12-3 or TRBV12-4 to TRBJ1-1; TRBD1 aligns across 10 bases. The ends lost 5 bases at V and 4 bases at J; junction bases unmatched: 4. The CDR3 runs to 14 residues. The CDR3 DNA reads TGTGCCAGCAGTCCTGGGACAGGGGTCACTGAAGCTTTCTTT. This translates into CASSPGTGVTEAFF.

This clonotype was counted only a few times. The chain uses TRBV18 and TRBJ2-4; TRBD2 agrees at 7 bases. The CDR3 has 15 amino acids. V lost 3 bases to trimming and J lost 6 bases; unmatched junction nucleotides: 8. Germline V lookup: CDR1 KGHSH, CDR2 LQKENI. The DNA for the CDR3 is TGTGCCAGCTCACCCGGGAGGAGGGCGTCAAACATTCAGTACTTC. As protein: CASSPGRRASNIQYF.

The rearrangement joins TRBV5-4 to TRBJ2-5, with a weak D call TRBD2 (6 bases). The J call is doubtful: the DNA matches TRBJ2-1 better. The germline CDR1 and CDR2 sequences are SGHNT and YYREEE (reference sequence). The CDR3 consists of 14 residues. CDR3 amino acids: CASSLRQAGGEQFF. The CDR3 nucleotides read TGTGCCAGCAGCCTGCGGCAGGCCGGGGGTGAGCAGTTCTTC.

This chain connects TRBV3-1 to TRBJ2-5, with TRBD2 matching over 15 bases. Germline loops: CDR1 LGHDT, CDR2 YNNKEL (reference sequence). The CDR3 consists of 17 residues. V trimming: 4 bases; J trimming: 5 bases; junction bases outside the gene matches: 8. CDR3 in DNA: TGTGCCAGCAGCCCGGGACTAGCGGGGGGAGTCTCGGAGACCCAGTACTTC. As protein: CASSPGLAGGVSETQYF.

This clonotype was counted a few times. The V gene is TRBV7-9, the J gene TRBJ2-7, with D perhaps matching TRBD2 (7 bases). Germline CDR1 reads SEHNR; CDR2 reads FQNEAQ (reference sequence). The CDR3 covers 14 residues. The V and J ends lost 6 bases and 2 bases respectively, with 14 bases between them. CDR3 amino acids: CASSFGGPAYEQYF. The DNA for the CDR3 is TGTGCCAGCAGTTTCGGGGGGCCGGCCTACGAGCAGTACTTC.

This clonotype has only a few counts. The rearrangement joins TRBV6-2 or TRBV6-3 to TRBJ1-1; possibly TRBD1 for D (6 bases). CDR3 length equals 14 residues. Trimming pared 2 bases from V and 4 bases from J, leaving 11 bases between. Germline CDR1 reads MNHEY; CDR2 reads SVGEGT. The DNA of the CDR3 is TGTGCCAGCAGTTACCGCGGACAGAGCACTGAAGCTTTCTTT. The encoded protein is CASSYRGQSTEAFF.

The chain links TRBV5-4 to TRBJ2-7, with 8 positions matching TRBD1. V shed 4 bases, J shed 6 bases, and the junction held 9 bases outside the gene matches. CDR1 is SGHNT and CDR2 is YYREEE in the germline V gene (reference sequence). This CDR3 comprises 14 residues. CDR3: CASSIDRGNSEQYF. The CDR3 DNA is TGTGCCAGCAGCATCGACAGGGGAAATAGCGAGCAGTACTTC.

This chain uses TRBV2 with TRBJ1-5; TRBD1 agrees at 8 bases. The CDR3 runs 15 residues. CDR1 and CDR2 from the germline V gene are SNHLY and FYNNEI. The V and J ends lost 6 bases and 2 bases, in that order; junction bases with no gene match: 6. CDR3 sequence reads: CASREQGVGNQPQHF. The DNA for the CDR3 is TGTGCCAGCAGGGAACAGGGGGTGGGCAATCAGCCCCAGCATTTT.

This chain connects TRBV7-6 to TRBJ2-1, with 10 bases aligning to TRBD2. The germline CDR1 and CDR2 sequences are SGHVS and FNYEAQ. The junction had 7 bases not matched to a gene; V was cut back by 1 base and J by 1 base. The CDR3 has 18 amino acids. The DNA for the CDR3 is TGTGCCAGCAGCTTAGGGACTAGCGGTTCACATTCCTACAATGAGCAGTTCTTC. Translated, it gives CASSLGTSGSHSYNEQFF.

The chain combines TRBV7-8 with TRBJ2-7; TRBD1 might be the D (6 bases). V shed 4 bases and J shed 4 bases, with 14 bases lying between them. This CDR3 comprises 14 residues. CDR1 and CDR2 (germline): SGHVS, FQNEAQ. Here the CDR3 DNA reads TGTGCCAGCAGCTCACAGGGTTGGGTATACGAGCAGTACTTC. Its translation is CASSSQGWVYEQYF.